The clone carrying this TCR beta chain was observed at least ten times. Its antigen is as yet unknown. The data belong to a study of T-cell reconstitution after alpha-beta-depleted transplantation in children. Notes on the study in general: Reports say that about two months after transplant, the alpha-beta T cells came out of several hundred graft clones that had expanded.

The CDR3 is made up of 14 amino acids. The junction had 9 bases not matched to a gene; V was cut back by 6 bases and J by 5 bases. The TCRbeta library was prepared with unique molecular identifiers. From the PCR reads, TCRdb called clonotypes with MiXCR, one entry per CDR3 protein. The data hold some 300,000 distinct CDR3 sequences, with roughly 9.1% observed a single time. The J gene is TRBJ2-5, the V gene TRBV12-3 or TRBV12-4; 7 bases map to TRBD2. The sequence was collected from a boy under two years old with acute myeloid leukemia, due to receive a stem cell transplant. The sample in question was PBMCs, obtained before TCRalphabeta/CD19-depleted stem cell transplant. The CDR3 bases are TGTGCCAGCAGATTCACGGGGAGGGAGGAGACCCAGTACTTC. Its translation: CASRFTGREETQYF.